The next 21 T cell receptor beta chains were all read from a single sample in a study of blood T cell repertoires in COVID-19. Method: immunoSEQ multiplex PCR; TCRdb's copy keeps in-frame clones and lacks some. The table shows some 74,000 clones, with around 78% occurring only once. Sample: peripheral blood. These receptors were collected from a woman of 80 years or more with acute or convalescent COVID-19.

The rearrangement joins TRBV15 to TRBJ1-4; D is unclear. The germline V gene has CDR1 LNHNV and CDR2 YYDKDF (reference sequence). V gave up 0 bases and J gave up 6 bases, with 14 bases separating them. The CDR3 is 16 residues long. The CDR3 loop reads CATSRDLPPADEKLFF. The CDR3, as DNA: TGTGCCACCAGCAGAGATCTCCCGCCGGCGGATGAAAAACTGTTTTTT.

The V and J genes are TRBV5-4 and TRBJ1-5, with D tentatively TRBD1 (5 bases). Trimming took off 3 bases at V and 1 base at J, with 8 bases between the two ends. The CDR3 runs 14 residues. Germline V gene sequence: CDR1 SGHNT, CDR2 YYREEE (reference sequence). For the CDR3, the DNA is TGTGCCAGCAGCTCGCAGGGAAGCAATCAGCCCCAGCATTTT. It yields the protein CASSSQGSNQPQHF.

The chain is built from TRBV5-6 and TRBJ1-4; unclear D gene. V shed 5 bases and J shed 4 bases, with 12 bases lying between them. CDR1 is SGHDT and CDR2 is YYEEEE in the germline V gene. There are 14 residues in the CDR3. The CDR3 reads CASSPAGGNEKLFF. The CDR3 DNA follows: TGTGCCAGCAGTCCTGCGGGCGGTAATGAAAAACTGTTTTTT.

In nucleotides, the CDR3 is TGTGCCAGCAGCTCCAGGGGGAGCAATCAGCCCCAGCATTTT. Translation: CASSSRGSNQPQHF. This chain connects TRBV5-5 to TRBJ1-5; 7 bases line up with TRBD1. The V segment lost 3 bases and the J segment 1 base; nucleotides outside the gene matches: 1. The germline gives CDR1 SGHKS, CDR2 YYEKEE (reference sequence). The CDR3 sequence is 14 residues long.

V gene TRBV5-1 combines with J gene TRBJ1-1; TRBD1 agrees at 7 bases. The CDR3 runs to 15 residues. The germline CDR1 and CDR2 sequences are SGHRS and YFSETQ. With V trimmed by 4 bases and J by 0 bases, 6 bases remained unmatched. The CDR3, as DNA: TGCGCCAGCAGCACGGGGGACAGCATGAACACTGAAGCTTTCTTT. Translating gives CASSTGDSMNTEAFF. The whole variable domain, remainder taken from reference TRBV5-1 and TRBJ1-1, is KAGVTQTPRYLIKTRGQQVTLSCSPISGHRSVSWYQQTPGQGLQFLFEYFSETQRNKGNFPGRFSGRQFSNSRSEMNVSTLELGDSALYLCASSTGDSMNTEAFFGQGTRLTVV.

The rearrangement uses TRBV28 and TRBJ1-5, with 9 bases aligning to TRBD1. The CDR3 has 16 amino acids. Germline-derived CDR1 and CDR2 are MDHEN and SYDVKM. Trimming removed 5 bases from V and 1 base from J; junction bases left unmatched: 6. CDR3 residues: CASSIYGQGSNQPQHF. CDR3 in DNA: TGTGCCAGCAGTATCTACGGACAGGGGAGCAATCAGCCCCAGCATTTT.

The V and J genes are TRBV30 and TRBJ2-3; 13 nucleotides line up with TRBD2. The germline V gene has CDR1 GTSNPN and CDR2 SVGIG (reference sequence). The V gene end was trimmed by 3 bases and the J gene end by 2 bases; junction bases not matched to a gene: 5. CDR3 size: 16 residues. The DNA of the CDR3 is TGTGCCTGGAGAAGACTAGCGGGGGGACCCACAGATACGCAGTATTTT. Translated: CAWRRLAGGPTDTQYF.

The chain uses TRBV11-2 and TRBJ1-3; 8 nucleotides agree with TRBD1. The CDR3 extends over 15 amino acids. Germline-derived CDR1 and CDR2 are SGHAT and FQNNGV. The J segment lost 3 bases and the V segment lost 4 bases, leaving 5 bases of the junction unmatched. In DNA, the CDR3 is TGTGCCAGCAGCTCTCGAACAGGGGGTGGAAACACCATATATTTT. This sequence encodes CASSSRTGGGNTIYF.

The rearrangement joins TRBV27 to TRBJ2-4, with 7 bases aligning to TRBD1. This CDR3 has 16 residues. Germline CDR1 and CDR2: MNHEY and SMNVEV (reference sequence). Germline trimming cut 2 bases from V and 4 bases from J; bases unmatched to any gene: 8. CDR3: CASSLEGPGQKNIQYF. CDR3 nucleotides: TGTGCCAGCAGTTTAGAAGGGCCGGGACAGAAAAACATTCAGTACTTC.

This chain links TRBV6-1 with TRBJ2-5; D uncertain. The V gene's germline CDR1 is MNHNS and CDR2 SASEGT. V was trimmed by 3 bases and J by 0 bases, leaving 11 bases between them. The CDR3 totals 15 residues. The CDR3 DNA sequence: TGTGCCAGCAGTGATACACCAAATAACCAAGAGACCCAGTACTTC. Translated: CASSDTPNNQETQYF.

This clone is a singleton in its sample. This chain uses TRBV7-9 with TRBJ2-2; 7 bases line up with TRBD2. Germline loops: CDR1 SEHNR, CDR2 FQNEAQ (reference sequence). The V segment lost 2 bases and the J segment 3 bases; nucleotides outside the gene matches: 3. The CDR3 loop spans 15 amino acids. The CDR3 coding sequence is TGTGCCAGCAGCTTAACGGGGGGAGACACCGGGGAGCTGTTTTTT. Protein product: CASSLTGGDTGELFF.

V and J are TRBV5-1 and TRBJ1-1, with D possibly TRBD1 on 6 matching bases. Trimming removed 0 bases from V and 0 bases from J, with 15 bases in between. The CDR3 has 17 amino acids. Germline assignment: CDR1 SGHRS and CDR2 YFSETQ. CDR3 sequence (DNA): TGCGCCAGCAGCTTGGCACGGGGGGCAATAATGAACACTGAAGCTTTCTTT. It specifies CASSLARGAIMNTEAFF.

The V call is TRBV9, the J call TRBJ1-1, with D unclear. Looked up from germline, CDR1 is SGDLS and CDR2 is YYNGEE. V was cut by 3 bases and J by 4 bases, with 13 bases left in between. CDR3 length: 14 residues. CDR3 sequence reads: CASSAPAEGTEAFF. Here the CDR3 DNA reads TGTGCCAGCAGCGCCCCCGCGGAGGGCACTGAAGCTTTCTTT. Filled out from reference TRBV9 and TRBJ1-1, the complete variable domain reads DSGVTQTPKHLITATGQRVTLRCSPRSGDLSVYWYQQSLDQGLQFLIQYYNGEERAKGNILERFSAQQFPDLHSELNLSSLELGDSALYFCASSAPAEGTEAFFGQGTRLTVV.

The chain has TRBV27 and TRBJ2-5, with D perhaps TRBD2 (7 bases). This CDR3 contains 15 residues. Germline CDR1 MNHEY, CDR2 SMNVEV (reference sequence). V lost 1 base, J lost 2 bases, and 11 bases lay in between. The CDR3 loop reads CASSLFRGGQETQYF. The DNA of the CDR3 is TGTGCCAGCAGTTTATTTAGGGGGGGGCAAGAGACCCAGTACTTC.

The V and J genes are TRBV2 and TRBJ1-4, with a tentative D call TRBD1 (5 bases). Trimming cost V 4 bases and J 8 bases, with 14 bases left between them. Germline values: CDR1 SNHLY, CDR2 FYNNEI. This CDR3 contains 14 residues. CDR3 in DNA: TGTGCCAGCAGTGCATTGGGGGAGGGGGAAAAACTGTTTTTT. This codes for CASSALGEGEKLFF.

The count of this clone is one. The V and J genes are TRBV6-1 and TRBJ1-3, with TRBD1 matching 9 bases. Germline CDR1 reads MNHNS; CDR2 reads SASEGT. There are 16 residues in the CDR3. The junction had 4 bases not matched to a gene; V was cut back by 4 bases and J by 0 bases. The CDR3 region has the DNA TGTGCCAGCAGTGTACAGGGGGCCGTCTCTGGAAACACCATATATTTT. Protein sequence: CASSVQGAVSGNTIYF.

V usage is TRBV27 and J usage is TRBJ1-2; 9 bases align to TRBD1. This CDR3 comprises 18 residues. Losses at the gene ends were 0 bases for V and 0 bases for J; bases not matched to a gene: 8. Germline CDR1 and CDR2: MNHEY and SMNVEV (reference sequence). The CDR3 here is CASSLSGTGNIPNYGYTF. CDR3 DNA sequence: TGTGCCAGCAGTTTATCCGGGACAGGGAACATCCCTAACTATGGCTACACCTTC.

CDR3 coding DNA: TGTGCCACCAAAGGGGAACAAGAGACCCAGTACTTC. Translated: CATKGEQETQYF. The V gene is TRBV24-1, the J gene TRBJ2-5; D might be TRBD1 (5 bases). Trimming left V 8 bases short and J 2 bases short, with 8 bases between. The germline CDR1 and CDR2 sequences are KGHDR and SFDVKD. CDR3 size: 12 residues.

The V gene is TRBV18, the J gene TRBJ1-1, with a possible D match to TRBD1 (6 bases). CDR1 and CDR2 (germline): KGHSH, LQKENI. CDR3 length: 15 amino acids. V lost 2 bases and J 0 bases, leaving 10 bases between the germline ends. For the CDR3, the DNA is TGTGCCAGCTCACCATTTACAGGGTTGAACACTGAAGCTTTCTTT. Translated: CASSPFTGLNTEAFF.

The chain couples TRBV5-8 to TRBJ2-5, with TRBD2 matching over 11 bases. The CDR3 spans 17 residues. V shed 0 bases and J 1 base; nucleotides not matched to a gene: 5. Germline V gene data show CDR1 as SGHTS and CDR2 as YDEGEE. The CDR3 nucleotides read TGTGCCAGCAGCTTGGGGCTAGCGGGGGGTCTCCAAGAGACCCAGTACTTC. This encodes CASSLGLAGGLQETQYF.

The V call is TRBV5-1, the J call TRBJ2-2; D is possibly TRBD2 (6 bases). The CDR3 loop spans 14 amino acids. The V and J ends lost 1 base and 5 bases respectively, with 9 bases between them. Germline-derived CDR1 and CDR2 are SGHRS and YFSETQ. DNA for the CDR3: TGCGCCAGCAGCTTGAGGGAGGAAACCGGGGAGCTGTTTTTT. Translating gives CASSLREETGELFF.